This T cell receptor (beta chain) originates from a study of blood T cell repertoires in COVID-19 (dated by TCRdb to 2020 to 2022). Regarding the complete study: The collaborator samples originated in the United States, Italy and Spain and spanned the acute and convalescent phases of COVID-19. The material from the prospective study consisted of cDNA or gDNA derived from T cells, B-cell-depleted T cells, or PBMCs. Subjects who had been exposed to COVID-19, were actively infected with it, or had recovered from it provided the deeply sampled blood TCRbeta repertoires that made up the dataset. The repertoires were released in a freely available public database intended as a resource for research on the immune response to SARS-CoV-2. The samples were drawn from the first 160 participants of the ongoing ImmuneRACE study and from over 950 subjects provided by 6 global collaborators. A de-identified subject ID, COVID-19 status, age in years and sex were almost always included in the sample metadata. Where available, HLA class I and class II types were obtained from metadata supplied by the sample provider rather than from assay-based typing.

Broad study findings and their caveats: The amount of clinical and demographic metadata varied by source and participant and was provided uncurated.

TCRbeta CDR3 regions were amplified from genomic DNA by means of the immunoSEQ Assay, a bias-controlled multiplex PCR. Regarding the original processing steps: The number of nucleated cells in each sample was estimated by amplification of reference gene primers within the assay. Sequence reads were collapsed and filtered to measure the absolute abundance of every unique TCRbeta CDR3 rearrangement. For each sample, productive Simpson clonality was calculated by taking the square root of Simpson's diversity index across productive rearrangements. The clones in this table, taken by TCRdb from immuneACCESS, are in-frame only. Not every clone is retained; where verified, under half of the shortfall comes from an unresolved V gene, and the cause of the rest is unknown. D and trimming were read from the DNA, whereas the V and J calls and clone size are those reported in that table. A total of 85,000 to 100,000 clones appear in this sample, more than 70% of them only once. The top ten clones comprise 13% of the sample.

Worth noting for this clone: The clone's antigen remains unknown. Qualities for individual bases were not recorded, and no much larger clone is one base off.

CDR1 and CDR2 were assigned from the germline V gene (reference sequence) as LGHDT and YNNKEL. V is clipped by 2 bases and J by 6 bases, and the sequence between their germline boundaries is 10 bases long. The CDR3 runs 13 amino acids, cysteine and phenylalanine included. Kept here is only the CDR3 DNA, which spans 39 bases and is read in frame from base 1. Each collaborating institution followed its own protocols to collect whole blood in K2EDTA tubes. For TCRbeta analysis, collaborators shipped samples in one of three forms: frozen whole blood, isolated PBMCs, or DNA extracted from either of those sample types.

The receptor was isolated from a woman in her sixties or seventies in a cohort sampled during active or convalescent COVID-19. Sequenced material: peripheral blood. The chain links TRBV3-1 (or the pseudogene TRBV3-2) with TRBJ1-1, with no confident D gene call. The nucleotides read TGTGCCAGCAGCCAATCCGGGGAATCTGAAGCTTTCTTT. It is translated as CASSQSGESEAFF.